This TCR beta chain emerged from a study of control samples from healthy donors and cancer patients. Germline lookup yields CDR1 KGHDR and CDR2 SFDVKD. The CDR3 is 13 residues long. V trimming: 7 bases; J trimming: 3 bases; junction bases outside the gene matches: 3. Measured with immunoSEQ multiplex PCR; TCRdb has only the in-frame clones, and not every one. This sample has 160,000 or so clones, with approximately 94% found just once. This TCR was sampled from a woman between 40 and 50 years old in good health. The V call is TRBV24-1, the J call TRBJ2-5; TRBD1 agrees at 8 bases. Input material: blood. The CDR3 DNA sequence: TGTGCCACCAGACAGACAGGGGAAGAGACCCAGTACTTC. Translating gives CATRQTGEETQYF.